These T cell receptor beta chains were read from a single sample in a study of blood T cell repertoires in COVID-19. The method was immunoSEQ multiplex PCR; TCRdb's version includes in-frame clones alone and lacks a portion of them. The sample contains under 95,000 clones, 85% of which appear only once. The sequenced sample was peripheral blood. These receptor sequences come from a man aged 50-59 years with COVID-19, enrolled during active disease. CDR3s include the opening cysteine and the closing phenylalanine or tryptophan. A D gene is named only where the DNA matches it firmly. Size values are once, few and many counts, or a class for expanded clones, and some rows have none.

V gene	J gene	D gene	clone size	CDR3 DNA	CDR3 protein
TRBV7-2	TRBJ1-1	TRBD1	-	TGTGCCAGCAGCCCCGGACAGGGAGGGTCAGCTTTCTTT	CASSPGQGGSAFF
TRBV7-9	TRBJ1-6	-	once	TGTGCCAGCAGCCGTGACAGTTCCAATTCACCCCTCCACTTT	CASSRDSSNSPLHF
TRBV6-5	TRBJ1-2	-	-	TGTGCCAGCAGTTCCGGACTAAACTATGGCTACACCTTC	CASSSGLNYGYTF
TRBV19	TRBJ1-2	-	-	TGTGCCAGTAGTATAGGGTTGCGCTATGGCTACACCTTC	CASSIGLRYGYTF
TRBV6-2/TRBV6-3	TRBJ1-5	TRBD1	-	TGTGCCAGCAGCAAAACAGGGGGCGGTCAGCCCCAGCATTTT	CASSKTGGGQPQHF
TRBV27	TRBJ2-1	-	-	TGTGCCAGCAGTTTCGGAGGGAGTGAGCAGTTCTTC	CASSFGGSEQFF
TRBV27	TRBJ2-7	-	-	TGTGCCAGCAGTTTCGCGACAGGCGAATCCTACGAGCAGTACTTC	CASSFATGESYEQYF
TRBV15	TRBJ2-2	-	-	TGTGCCACCAGCAGAGGGGCCAGGCGCTTCGCGAACACCGGGGAGCTGTTTTTT	CATSRGARRFANTGELFF
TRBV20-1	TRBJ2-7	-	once	TGCAGTGCTAGTACTCGACAGGCGTTAGTCTACGAGCAGTACTTC	CSASTRQALVYEQYF
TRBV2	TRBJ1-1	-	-	TGTGCCAGCAGTGAACGGGTCCTGAACACTGAAGCTTTCTTT	CASSERVLNTEAFF
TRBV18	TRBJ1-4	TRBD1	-	TGTGCCAGCTCACCACGGACAGGACCCGGTGGAGAAAAACTGTTTTTT	CASSPRTGPGGEKLFF
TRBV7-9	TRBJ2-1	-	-	TGTGCCAGCAGTTCTCTTCCGGGTAATGAGCAGTTCTTC	CASSSLPGNEQFF
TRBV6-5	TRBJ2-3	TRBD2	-	TGTGCCAGCAGTTTCCGGACTAGCGGGAGAAGGGATACGCAGTATTTT	CASSFRTSGRRDTQYF
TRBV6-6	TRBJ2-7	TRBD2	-	TGTGCCAGCAGTTCCTCGGGGGGTACCTACGAGCAGTACTTC	CASSSSGGTYEQYF
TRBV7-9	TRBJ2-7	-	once	TGTGCCAGCAGCTTGCGGCAGGGATCCTACGAGCAGTACTTC	CASSLRQGSYEQYF
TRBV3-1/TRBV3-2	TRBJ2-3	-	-	TGTGCCAGCAGCCACCCCCGTTCGGATACGCAGTATTTT	CASSHPRSDTQYF
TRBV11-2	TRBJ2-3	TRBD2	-	TGTGCCAGCAGCATCTTGGGCGGGAGGAACACAGATACGCAGTATTTT	CASSILGGRNTDTQYF
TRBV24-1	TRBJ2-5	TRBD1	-	TGTGCCACCGGCCACAGGGGGAAGGAGACCCAGTACTTC	CATGHRGKETQYF
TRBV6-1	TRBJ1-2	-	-	TGTGCCAGCAGTGAAGCGATGGGGGGGAACTATGGCTACACCTTC	CASSEAMGGNYGYTF
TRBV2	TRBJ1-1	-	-	TGTGCCAGCAGCCCGTATTTGTTGGAAGCTTTCTTT	CASSPYLLEAFF
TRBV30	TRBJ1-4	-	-	TGTGCCTGGACACGTGAACTAAGTGAAAAACTGTTTTTT	CAWTRELSEKLFF
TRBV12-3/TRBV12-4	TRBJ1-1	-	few	TGTGCCAGCAGTGCCAAGGGGTCCGGGCGGGCTTTCTTT	CASSAKGSGRAFF
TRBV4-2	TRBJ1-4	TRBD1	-	TGTGCCAGCAGCCATCCAGGGGGCGCGGGTGAAAAACTGTTTTTT	CASSHPGGAGEKLFF
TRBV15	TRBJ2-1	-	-	TGTGCCACCAGCAGAGGGACACCCGCACGAGAGCAGTTCTTC	CATSRGTPAREQFF
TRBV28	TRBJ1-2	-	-	TGTGCCAGCAGTTTGGGGGACTGGCGGCCATATGGCTACACCTTC	CASSLGDWRPYGYTF
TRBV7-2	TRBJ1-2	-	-	TGTGCCAGCAGCCGGAGCAGATCGGATTATGGCTACACCTTC	CASSRSRSDYGYTF
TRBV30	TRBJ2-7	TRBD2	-	TGTGCCTGGGCTAGCGGGAGCCCTCCTGACGAGCAGTACTTC	CAWASGSPPDEQYF
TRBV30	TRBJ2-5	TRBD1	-	TGTGCCTGGATGAAGGACAGGGGGGAGACCCAGTACTTC	CAWMKDRGETQYF
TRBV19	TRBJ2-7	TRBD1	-	TGTGCCAGTAGCGCCGGGACAGGGGTCTCCTACGAGCAGTACTTC	CASSAGTGVSYEQYF
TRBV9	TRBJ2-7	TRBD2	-	TGTGCCAGCAGCGTAGCTTTGTCTAGCGGGACCTACGAGCAGTACTTC	CASSVALSSGTYEQYF
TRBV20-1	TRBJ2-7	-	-	TGCAGTGCTCTGGGGCATTTCGCGCAGTACTTC	CSALGHFAQYF
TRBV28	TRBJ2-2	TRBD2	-	TGTGCCAGCAGTTTCTTATACGCGACTAGCGGGAGGGGTGTGAACACCGGGGAGCTGTTTTTT	CASSFLYATSGRGVNTGELFF
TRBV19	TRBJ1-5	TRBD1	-	TGTGCCAGTAGTTCATCGACAGGGGAAGGTGTAAGCAATCAGCCCCAGCATTTT	CASSSSTGEGVSNQPQHF
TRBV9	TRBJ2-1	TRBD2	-	TGTGCCAGCAGCGTAAGCGGGGGCGGGAGGCCCTACAATGAGCAGTTCTTC	CASSVSGGGRPYNEQFF
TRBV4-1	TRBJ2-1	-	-	TGCGCCAGCAGCCAAGAGCCAGTGTCCTACAATGAGCAGTTCTTC	CASSQEPVSYNEQFF
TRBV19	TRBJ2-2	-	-	TGTGCCAGTAGTAGAGGGGGACCGTTCGCGAACACCGGGGAGCTGTTTTTT	CASSRGGPFANTGELFF
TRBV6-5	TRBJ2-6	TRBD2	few	TGTGCCAGCAGTTCCGTCGGGGGGGCAGGGGCCAACGTCCTGACTTTC	CASSSVGGAGANVLTF
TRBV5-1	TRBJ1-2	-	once	TGCGCCAGCAGCTTGGACAGGGTGGGTGGCTACACCTTC	CASSLDRVGGYTF
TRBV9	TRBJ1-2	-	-	TGTGCCAGCAGCACAGGGCCGGTCTATGGCTACACCTTC	CASSTGPVYGYTF
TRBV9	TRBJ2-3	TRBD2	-	TGTGCCAGCAGCGAGGGACTAGCGGGGGGAGTAGATACGCAGTATTTT	CASSEGLAGGVDTQYF
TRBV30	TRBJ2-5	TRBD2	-	TGTGCCTGGAGTGTGGATAGCGGGATTCAAGAGACCCAGTACTTC	CAWSVDSGIQETQYF
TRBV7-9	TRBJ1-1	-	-	TGTGCCAGCAGCTTTGACAGGATGAACACTGAAGCTTTCTTT	CASSFDRMNTEAFF
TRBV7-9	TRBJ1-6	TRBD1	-	TGTGCCAGCAGCTTAGATGGGACAGGGGCGTCACCCCTCCACTTT	CASSLDGTGASPLHF
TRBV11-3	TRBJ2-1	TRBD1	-	TGTGCCAGCAGCTTAAGGGGGCGCGGGAATGAGCAGTTCTTC	CASSLRGRGNEQFF
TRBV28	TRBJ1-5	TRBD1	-	TGTGCCAGCAGTTTCTTCGGACAGGGGGCTCGGAATCAGCCCCAGCATTTT	CASSFFGQGARNQPQHF
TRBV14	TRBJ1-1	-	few	TGTGCCAGCAGCCAACTGAGACAGACGAACACTGAAGCTTTCTTT	CASSQLRQTNTEAFF
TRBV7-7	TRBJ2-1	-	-	TGTGCTAGCAGCTTAGTCAGCGGAGGTAACAATGAGCAGTTCTTC	CASSLVSGGNNEQFF
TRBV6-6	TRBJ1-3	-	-	TGTGCCGTCACGCCCGGAGGGGCTGGAAACACCATATATTTT	CAVTPGGAGNTIYF
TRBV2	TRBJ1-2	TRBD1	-	TGTGCCAGCAGTTTGACAGGGGGGGTCTATGGCTACACCTTC	CASSLTGGVYGYTF
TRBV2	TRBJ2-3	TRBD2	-	TGTGCCAGCGGGCGGGAGAACACAGATACGCAGTATTTT	CASGRENTDTQYF
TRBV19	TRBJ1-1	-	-	TGTGCCAGTAGATCCCATAGTGAAGACACTGAAGCTTTCTTT	CASRSHSEDTEAFF
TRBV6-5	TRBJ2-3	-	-	TGTGCCAGCAGTTCGACAGTAGGAGATACGCAGTATTTT	CASSSTVGDTQYF
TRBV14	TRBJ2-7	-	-	TGTGCCAGCAGCATCAACCCAGGGTCAACCTACGAGCAGTACTTC	CASSINPGSTYEQYF
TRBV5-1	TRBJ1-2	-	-	TGCGCCAGCAGCTTAATGGGGGCCCCAGCTAACTATGGCTACACCTTC	CASSLMGAPANYGYTF
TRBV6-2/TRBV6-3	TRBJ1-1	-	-	TGTGCCAGCAGCCCCGGGGAGAACACTGAAGCTTTCTTT	CASSPGENTEAFF
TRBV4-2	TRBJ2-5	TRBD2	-	TGTGCCAGCAGCCAAGACTGGACTAGTCAGAGGACCCAGTACTTC	CASSQDWTSQRTQYF
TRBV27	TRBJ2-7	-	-	TGTGCCAACGGGCAGGGGGGTTCCTACGAGCAGTACTTC	CANGQGGSYEQYF
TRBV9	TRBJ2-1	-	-	TGTGCCAGCAGCGTAGGGGCTAGCGCTTACAATGAGCAGTTCTTC	CASSVGASAYNEQFF
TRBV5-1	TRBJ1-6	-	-	TGCGCCAGCAGCTTGTTAAGCAGGGCCGGTTCACCCCTCCACTTT	CASSLLSRAGSPLHF
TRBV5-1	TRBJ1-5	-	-	TGCGCCAGCAGCTTGGAACCGGGGACAAACAATCAGCCCCAGCATTTT	CASSLEPGTNNQPQHF